This entry concerns a single TCR beta chain. The sample belongs to a study of blood T cell repertoires in COVID-19. The repertoire was sequenced with immunoSEQ multiplex PCR; TCRdb's copy has only in-frame clones and lacks some. The sample carries 250,000 or so clones, approximately 86% recorded once. V lost 1 base to trimming and J lost 9 bases, with 10 bases between them. The CDR3 totals 13 residues. Germline values: CDR1 SGHAT, CDR2 FQNNGV. The receptor was isolated from a woman aged 60 to 75 with active or convalescent COVID-19. The chain is built from TRBV11-2 and TRBJ2-1; D uncertain. The specimen was peripheral blood. CDR3 DNA: TGTGCCAGCAGCTTAGTAGAGGTCGGTGAGCAGTTCTTC. It encodes CASSLVEVGEQFF. The full variable domain, its missing parts supplied by reference TRBV11-2 and TRBJ2-1, is EAGVAQSPRYKIIEKRQSVAFWCNPISGHATLYWYQQILGQGPKLLIQFQNNGVVDDSQLPKDRFSAERLKGVDSTLKIQPAKLEDSAVYLCASSLVEVGEQFFGPGTRLTVL.